The TCR beta chain described here comes from a study of cytomegalovirus exposure and HLA in healthy donors. TCRdb's table, derived via immunoSEQ multiplex PCR, lists solely in-frame clones and lacks some. Of about 140,000 clones in the sample, about 90% were seen once. Note on this clone: Its antigen is not identified.

The CDR3 length is 15 residues. Trimming removed 3 bases from V and 6 bases from J; junction bases left unmatched: 9. CDR1 is SGHNT and CDR2 is YYREEE in the germline V gene (reference sequence). Study conclusions and caveats: According to a subsequent analysis, TCR clusters from the first cohort were inclined to appear together in the roughly 120 validation repertoires.

The chain joins TRBV5-4 to TRBJ2-1; 7 nucleotides align to TRBD2. The origin of this receptor is a man aged 18 to 35 in good health and CMV-seronegative. Material for sequencing was PBMCs. The CDR3 coding sequence is TGTGCCAGCAGCTGGCCCGGGGCTAGCGGCAATGAGCAGTTCTTC. Protein product: CASSWPGASGNEQFF.